Each of the 20 T cell receptor beta chains below was sequenced from the same sample in a study of T-cell reconstitution after alpha-beta-depleted transplantation in children. TCRbeta library construction was performed incorporating unique molecular identifiers. Via MiXCR, TCRdb re-called the PCR reads, giving one row per CDR3 protein. The sample holds hundreds of thousands of distinct CDR3 sequences, around 14% seen once. The starting material was PBMCs, obtained before TCRalphabeta/CD19-depleted stem cell transplant. The origin of the receptors is a girl aged 2 to 10 with congenital amegakaryocytic thrombocytopenia, due to receive a stem cell transplant.

The chain links TRBV29-1 to TRBJ2-2; 7 bases agree with TRBD1. This CDR3 comprises 14 residues. V was clipped by 6 bases and J by 3 bases; unmatched bases: 7. CDR1 is SQVTM, CDR2 ANQGSEA, per germline. This CDR3 is CSVAQGKDTGELFF. CDR3 nucleotide sequence: TGCAGCGTGGCACAGGGGAAGGACACCGGGGAGCTGTTTTTT.

This clonotype has ten or more counts. CDR3 in amino acids: CASSQDQWAFGVYEQYF. CDR3 DNA: TGTGCCAGCAGCCAAGATCAATGGGCCTTTGGGGTATACGAGCAGTACTTC. The V gene is TRBV3-1, the J gene TRBJ2-7; D unresolved. Germline-derived CDR1 and CDR2 are LGHDT and YNNKEL (reference sequence). V lost 0 bases to trimming and J lost 4 bases, with 19 bases between them. There are 17 residues in the CDR3.

This clonotype was found a few times. The V call is TRBV7-6, the J call TRBJ2-5; D could derive from TRBD1 or TRBD2 (5 bases each). Trimming took 7 bases from V and 1 from J, leaving 25 bases between them. CDR3 size: 18 residues. Germline V lookup: CDR1 SGHVS, CDR2 FNYEAQ. The CDR3 loop reads CASTRRVGTGQGQETQYF. The DNA for the CDR3 is TGTGCCAGCACCCGAAGAGTAGGGACGGGGCAGGGCCAAGAGACCCAGTACTTC.

V and J are TRBV7-3 and TRBJ2-1; D could derive from TRBD1 or TRBD2 (5 bases each). CDR3 length equals 14 residues. The germline CDR1 and CDR2 sequences are SGHTA and FQGTGA. V was shortened by 5 bases and J by 10 bases, with 18 bases between the two germline ends. The CDR3 DNA sequence: TGTGCCAGCAGCCAATTGGGGGAGATGGGGGAGCAGTTCTTC. Residues: CASSQLGEMGEQFF.

This clonotype was counted many times. The chain combines TRBV7-9 with TRBJ2-1; D not resolved. V was pared by 4 bases and J by 8 bases, with 15 bases between. Germline CDR1 reads SEHNR; CDR2 reads FQNEAQ (reference sequence). The CDR3 is 14 residues long. In DNA, the CDR3 is TGTGCCAGCAGCTCCGGAAGGGTGGGCTATGAGCAGTTCTTC. It codes for CASSSGRVGYEQFF.

This clonotype occurred a few times. The chain joins TRBV5-1 to TRBJ2-7; D is perhaps TRBD2 (6 bases). V was trimmed by 3 bases and J by 4 bases, leaving 20 bases between them. Germline V gene data show CDR1 as SGHRS and CDR2 as YFSETQ. CDR3 length: 16 amino acids. In DNA, the CDR3 is TGCGCCAGCAGCTCTGGGTCGGTGACTAGTCTGTACGAGCAGTACTTC. Translating gives CASSSGSVTSLYEQYF. Filled out from reference TRBV5-1 and TRBJ2-7, the complete variable domain reads KAGVTQTPRYLIKTRGQQVTLSCSPISGHRSVSWYQQTPGQGLQFLFEYFSETQRNKGNFPGRFSGRQFSNSRSEMNVSTLELGDSALYLCASSSGSVTSLYEQYFGPGTRLTVT.

This clonotype appeared a few times. V is TRBV5-1 and J is TRBJ2-5; 9 nucleotides match TRBD1. This CDR3 spans 14 amino acids. The junction had 4 bases not matched to a gene; V was cut back by 2 bases and J by 5 bases. Germline V gives CDR1 SGHRS, CDR2 YFSETQ. CDR3 coding DNA: TGCGCCAGCAGCTTTTACAGGGGGCGCGAGACCCAGTACTTC. As protein: CASSFYRGRETQYF. The full variable domain, in which reference TRBV5-1 and TRBJ2-5 provide the parts outside the CDR3, is KAGVTQTPRYLIKTRGQQVTLSCSPISGHRSVSWYQQTPGQGLQFLFEYFSETQRNKGNFPGRFSGRQFSNSRSEMNVSTLELGDSALYLCASSFYRGRETQYFGPGTRLLVL.

This clonotype was seen a handful of times. This chain connects TRBV20-1 to TRBJ2-1; 7 positions match TRBD2. Germline CDR1 and CDR2: DFQATT and SNEGSKA (reference sequence). The CDR3 consists of 12 residues. The trim removed 0 bases at V and 10 bases at J, leaving 3 bases unmatched. The DNA of the CDR3 is TGCAGTGCTAGAGACTTACTAGCGGAGCAGTTCTTC. The encoded protein is CSARDLLAEQFF.

This chain uses TRBV7-6 with TRBJ2-1; 10 positions agree with TRBD2. Germline CDR1 SGHVS, CDR2 FNYEAQ. V dropped 2 bases and J dropped 9; count of bases not matched to a gene: 13. The CDR3 extends over 17 amino acids. The DNA for the CDR3 is TGTGCCAGCAGCTTATTCCAAACCAGCGGGAGGGCCGCTGAGCAGTTCTTC. Its translation: CASSLFQTSGRAAEQFF.

This clonotype was seen only a few times. This rearrangement joins TRBV7-9 to TRBJ2-3; weak D call: TRBD1 (5 bases). The germline V gene encodes CDR1 SEHNR and CDR2 FQNEAQ (reference sequence). This CDR3 is built from 14 residues. With 5 bases removed from V and 2 bases from J, the gap between germline ends came to 11 bases. The CDR3 reads CASSIDRYTDTQYF. The CDR3 bases are TGTGCCAGCAGCATAGACAGATACACAGATACGCAGTATTTT.

This clonotype was seen ten or more times. The rearrangement uses TRBV29-1 and TRBJ1-1; 11 bases fit TRBD1. The ends lost 8 bases at V and 3 bases at J; junction bases unmatched: 2. Germline loops: CDR1 SQVTM, CDR2 ANQGSEA. This CDR3 contains 12 residues. For the CDR3, the DNA is TGCAGCCCGGGACAGGGGGACACTGAAGCTTTCTTT. This encodes CSPGQGDTEAFF.

This clonotype showed up many times. This chain connects TRBV15 to TRBJ1-2; D possibly corresponds to TRBD1 (6 bases). Germline CDR1 LNHNV, CDR2 YYDKDF (reference sequence). The V end lost 0 bases, the J end lost 5 bases, and 13 bases lay between the germline ends. This CDR3 spans 15 amino acids. The CDR3 DNA sequence: TGTGCCACCAGCAGAGATTGGACAGCTGGGTATGGCTACACCTTC. This gives the protein CATSRDWTAGYGYTF.

Only a few counts were recorded for this clonotype. The rearrangement uses TRBV12-3 or TRBV12-4 and TRBJ2-5; D remains ambiguous. The V and J ends lost 6 bases and 5 bases respectively, with 16 bases between them. This CDR3 spans 14 amino acids. CDR3 in DNA: TGTGCCAGCAGCCAAAGTGGTCCTTTTGAGACCCAGTACTTC. Translating it yields CASSQSGPFETQYF.

Many counts were recorded for this clonotype. This sequence joins TRBV9 and TRBJ2-5; 8 positions match TRBD1. CDR1 and CDR2 from the germline V gene are SGDLS and YYNGEE. The CDR3 spans 18 residues. V trimming: 3 bases; J trimming: 5 bases; junction bases outside the gene matches: 18. The CDR3 DNA reads as TGTGCCAGCAGCGCCAACACTTGGACAGGGCGGTGGGAGGAGACCCAGTACTTC. This codes for CASSANTWTGRWEETQYF.

Ten or more counts support this clonotype. The genes are TRBV5-1 and TRBJ2-3, with D possibly matching TRBD2 (5 bases). The germline V gene has CDR1 SGHRS and CDR2 YFSETQ. CDR3 length equals 15 residues. Trimming pared 4 bases from V and 0 bases from J, leaving 12 bases between. DNA of the CDR3: TGCGCCAGCAGCCCGGACGGGGTTAGCACAGATACGCAGTATTTT. Amino acid sequence: CASSPDGVSTDTQYF.

This clonotype showed up just a few times. CDR3 loop: CASSFGTGIYEQYF. The CDR3 bases are TGTGCCAGCAGCTTCGGGACAGGGATCTACGAGCAGTACTTC. The V gene is TRBV5-6, the J gene TRBJ2-7; TRBD1 matches 9 bases. The CDR3 loop spans 14 amino acids. Trimming removed 2 bases from V and 3 bases from J; junction bases left unmatched: 3. From germline, CDR1 is SGHDT and CDR2 YYEEEE.

A note on this clonotype: A much bigger clone sits one base away, suggesting this may be a read error. The V and J genes are TRBV30 and TRBJ2-7; a weak D match, TRBD1 (5 bases). Germline loops: CDR1 GTSNPN, CDR2 SVGIG (reference sequence). The CDR3 is 13 residues long. With 5 bases removed from V and 8 bases from J, the gap between germline ends came to 19 bases. The CDR3 DNA sequence: TGTGCCTGGCTCTCCAGGGTACCGGACAAGCAGTACTTC. Amino acids: CAWLSRVPDKQYF. Complete variable domain (other parts from reference TRBV30 and TRBJ2-7): SQTIHQWPATLVQPVGSPLSLECTVEGTSNPNLYWYRQAAGRGLQLLFYSVGIGQISSEVPQNLSASRPQDRQFILSSKKLLLSDSGFYLCAWLSRVPDKQYFGPGTRLTVT.

The V and J genes are TRBV30 and TRBJ2-1; D ambiguous. Germline V gives CDR1 GTSNPN, CDR2 SVGIG (reference sequence). The CDR3 contains 12 residues. Trimming removed 4 bases from V and 5 bases from J, with 9 bases in between. The CDR3, as DNA: TGTGCCTGGATCTCCGCAAACAATGAGCAGTTCTTC. Protein product: CAWISANNEQFF.

The genes are TRBV20-1 and TRBJ2-5; 8 bases map to TRBD1. With V trimmed by 6 bases and J by 2 bases, 11 bases remained unmatched. This CDR3 comprises 15 residues. The germline CDR1 and CDR2 sequences are DFQATT and SNEGSKA (reference sequence). The CDR3 region is CSAEGGTGNQETQYF. CDR3 in DNA: TGCAGTGCCGAAGGGGGGACAGGAAATCAAGAGACCCAGTACTTC.

This clonotype was observed many times. The V call is TRBV4-2, the J call TRBJ2-7; D unclear. Per germline, CDR1 LGHNA and CDR2 YNFKEQ. The CDR3 has 12 residues. V was shortened by 5 bases and J by 3 bases, with 8 bases between the two germline ends. The CDR3 protein is CASSRADYEQYF. For the CDR3, the DNA is TGTGCCAGCAGCAGGGCAGACTACGAGCAGTACTTC.